This record looks at one T cell receptor beta chain sequence and its context. The data are from a study of blood T cell repertoires in COVID-19. Overall study: Acute-phase and convalescent COVID-19 samples originated in the United States, Italy and Spain. T cells, B-cell-depleted T cells, or PBMCs supplied cDNA or gDNA.

Original methodology: Estimation of nucleated cell counts was performed using reference gene primer amplification. Here immunoSEQ multiplex PCR was the method, and the copy in TCRdb shows in-frame clones only, minus some. From that table come the V and J calls and clone size; the DNA was used to work out D and trimming. Here the sample spans about 38,000 clones, roughly 70% being singletons. Seattle enrolled patients during active infection and tracked them longitudinally. This CDR3 has 11 amino acids. Trimming took off 2 bases at V and 5 bases at J, with 4 bases between the two ends. Germline V lookup: CDR1 GTSNPN, CDR2 SVGIG (reference sequence).

The sequenced sample consisted of peripheral blood. The chain is built from TRBV30 and TRBJ1-3; D unresolved. The TCR comes from a man in his sixties or seventies with COVID-19, enrolled during active disease. The CDR3 is CAWSLRNTIYF. CDR3 bases: TGTGCCTGGAGTCTCCGAAACACCATATATTTT.